These T cell receptor beta chains were read from a single sample in a study of blood T cell repertoires in COVID-19. Assay used: immunoSEQ multiplex PCR; TCRdb lists only in-frame clones, some missing. Of a few hundred thousand clones listed, 80% are singletons. Material: PBMCs or T cells enriched from blood (not recorded which). Receptors originate from a young man with acute COVID-19. Each CDR3 is given with its conserved first and last residue. The D gene is left open where the match is weak. Rows give clone size only sometimes, using once, few, many, or a class for an expanded clone.

CASSLLAGGINEQFF | TGTGCCAGCAGCCTACTAGCGGGGGGGATCAATGAGCAGTTCTTC | TRBD2 | . | TRBJ2-1 | TRBV9
CASSTRQQSYHGYTF | TGTGCCAGTAGTACACGACAGCAATCCTATCATGGCTACACCTTC | . | . | TRBJ1-2 | TRBV19
CASSPDSPYEQYF | TGTGCCAGCAGCCCGGACTCTCCCTACGAGCAGTACTTC | . | . | TRBJ2-7 | TRBV7-6
CATRDGQPNYNEQFF | TGTGCCACCAGAGATGGACAGCCGAACTACAATGAGCAGTTCTTC | . | . | TRBJ2-1 | TRBV24-1
CASSQDGRPIYGYTF | TGCGCCAGCAGCCAAGATGGCAGGCCGATTTATGGCTACACCTTC | . | . | TRBJ1-2 | TRBV4-1
CASSVSEPALSGGAITDTQYF | TGTGCCAGCAGCGTATCCGAGCCGGCTCTGAGCGGGGGGGCAATCACAGATACGCAGTATTTT | TRBD2 | few | TRBJ2-3 | TRBV9
CASSTAGGSSYEQYF | TGCGCCAGCAGCACAGCAGGGGGTAGCTCCTACGAGCAGTACTTC | TRBD1 | . | TRBJ2-7 | TRBV5-1
CASSGEVFTEAFF | TGTGCCAGCAGTGGAGAAGTATTTACTGAAGCTTTCTTT | . | . | TRBJ1-1 | TRBV25-1
CASSSGRGNYEQYF | TGTGCCAGTTCTAGCGGGCGAGGGAACTACGAGCAGTACTTC | TRBD2 | . | TRBJ2-7 | TRBV3-1/TRBV3-2
CASSFFGGEETQYF | TGTGCCAGCAGCTTCTTCGGGGGTGAAGAGACCCAGTACTTC | . | . | TRBJ2-5 | TRBV5-4